This paragraph covers one T cell receptor (beta chain) sequence. What it recognizes is unknown. A much bigger clone sits one base away, suggesting this may be a read error. TCR beta libraries were built with iRepertoire HTBI primers and Arm-PCR of CDR3 regions. TCRdb fed the multiplex PCR reads into MiXCR, producing one record per CDR3 protein. The sample shows under 500,000 distinct CDR3 sequences, around 20% of them seen only once. This entry belongs to a study of regulatory T cells in long-lasting Graves disease. Deletions cut 7 bases from V and 2 bases from J, with 15 bases between. CDR1 and CDR2 from the germline V gene are MDHEN and SYDVKM. This CDR3 contains 14 residues. Time point meaning: persistent/refractory GD, antithyroid drugs over 5 years with positive TRAb. Extracted RNA from PBMCs served as the source of the TCR library. Study-wide points: Persistent disease showed a preference for TRBV28, TRBJ1-2 and TRBJ2-5. Persistent Graves' patients showed reduced TCR diversity versus newly diagnosed patients.

The TCR originated in a female donor with Graves disease. Sequences were derived from peripheral blood mononuclear cells (PBMCs), sampled when the disease was refractory, from a patient treated with antithyroid drugs. J is TRBJ2-7 and V is TRBV28; maybe TRBD1 (5 bases). CDR3 loop: CASTRDSLPYEQYF. The CDR3 DNA follows: TGTGCCAGCACGCGTGACAGTCTGCCCTACGAGCAGTACTTC.